Listed here are 12 T cell receptor beta chains from one sample, sequenced in a study of shared clonotypes between healthy human individuals. Some clones are missing from TCRdb's copy, which holds only in-frame ones; the method was immunoSEQ multiplex PCR. The repertoire holds over a million clones, around 95% seen once, with roughly 1.2% in the top ten. The sequencing input was naive CD4+ T cells sorted from blood. Noted subset: CD45RA+ positively selected. Receptors were obtained from a young man in good health.

This chain joins TRBV30 and TRBJ1-5; TRBD1 matches at 8 bases. Losses at the gene ends were 2 bases for V and 4 bases for J; bases not matched to a gene: 7. The germline gives CDR1 GTSNPN, CDR2 SVGIG (reference sequence). The CDR3 is 15 residues long. CDR3 loop: CAWSLGQGTNQPQHF. The CDR3 bases are TGTGCCTGGAGTTTAGGACAGGGTACAAATCAGCCCCAGCATTTT.

The V and J genes are TRBV28 and TRBJ2-3; D might be TRBD2 (5 bases). CDR3 length: 15 residues. Trimming pared 7 bases from V and 2 bases from J, leaving 16 bases between. The V gene's germline CDR1 is MDHEN and CDR2 SYDVKM. In DNA, the CDR3 is TGTGCCAGCACCCACCAAGGAGGACCCACAGATACGCAGTATTTT. Protein sequence: CASTHQGGPTDTQYF.

This clone was recorded once. CDR3 sequence (DNA): TGCGCCAGCAGTGATGGGGGATCGACAGATACGCAGTATTTT. Its translation is CASSDGGSTDTQYF. This chain links TRBV10-1 with TRBJ2-3; D is possibly TRBD1 or TRBD2 (5 bases each). This CDR3 is 14 amino acids long. The ends were cut back, 3 bases at V and 3 bases at J, with 10 bases in the middle. The germline V gene has CDR1 WNHNN and CDR2 SYGVQD (reference sequence).

CDR3 bases: TGTGCCAGCAGCGAGAGACCCATCCAGCTCGAGACCCAGTACTTC. Translation: CASSERPIQLETQYF. The rearrangement joins TRBV7-9 to TRBJ2-5, with D unresolved. Trimming shortened V by 5 bases and J by 5 bases, and 18 bases separated the two germline ends. The CDR3 covers 15 residues. The germline CDR1 and CDR2 sequences are SEHNR and FQNEAQ (reference sequence).

The CDR3 DNA reads as TGTGCCAGCGGATGGGGGAATGAGCAGTTCTTC. Amino acid sequence: CASGWGNEQFF. The gene calls are TRBV2 and TRBJ2-1, with D possibly being TRBD1 or TRBD2 (5 bases each). The CDR3 sequence is 11 residues long. V lost 8 bases, J lost 7 bases, and 9 bases lay in between. CDR1 SNHLY and CDR2 FYNNEI come from the germline V gene.

Comments on this clone: One end of the junction varies from germline; a read error may be responsible. V gene TRBV2 combines with J gene TRBJ1-5, with TRBD1 matching over 9 bases. This CDR3 comprises 14 residues. CDR1 and CDR2 (germline): SNHLY, FYNNEI. In DNA form, the CDR3 reads TGTGCCAGCAGCGAAGTCCGACAGGGGGAGGCCCAGCATTTT. It yields the protein CASSEVRQGEAQHF. The full variable domain, with the rest looked up from reference TRBV2 and TRBJ1-5, is EPEVTQTPSHQVTQMGQEVILRCVPISNHLYFYWYRQILGQKVEFLVSFYNNEISEKSEIFDDQFSVERPDGSNFTLKIRSTKLEDSAMYFCASSEVRQGEAQHFGDGTRLSIL.

The J gene is TRBJ2-7, the V gene TRBV6-1; 7 bases match TRBD1. There are 14 residues in the CDR3. Germline CDR1 and CDR2: MNHNS and SASEGT. V lost 7 bases, J lost 0 bases, and 6 bases stayed unmatched. The CDR3 DNA follows: TGTGCCAGCATCAGGTACAGGGGCTCCTACGAGCAGTACTTC. Translated, it gives CASIRYRGSYEQYF.

On this clone: Other nucleotide sequences in the sample specify the same CDR3. The genes are TRBV19 and TRBJ2-7, with unresolved D. Germline CDR1 LNHDA, CDR2 SQIVND (reference sequence). The CDR3 extends over 14 amino acids. With 1 base removed from V and 0 bases from J, the gap between germline ends came to 7 bases. The CDR3 sequence is CASSIGPRSYEQYF. Written as DNA, the CDR3 is TGTGCCAGTAGTATAGGGCCGCGCTCCTACGAGCAGTACTTC.

Of note for this clone: Other DNA sequences from this sample encode an identical CDR3 as well. The chain has TRBV28 and TRBJ2-6; no clear D. Germline CDR1 is MDHEN and CDR2 is SYDVKM. This CDR3 is built from 14 residues. The germline V and J ends were trimmed by 3 bases and 0 bases, with 3 bases remaining between them. DNA of the CDR3: TGTGCCAGCAGTTTCTCCTCTGGGGCCAACGTCCTGACTTTC. Amino acid sequence: CASSFSSGANVLTF.

The chain joins TRBV6-5 to TRBJ1-2; maybe TRBD1 (6 bases). CDR3 length equals 15 residues. Germline loops: CDR1 MNHEY, CDR2 SVGAGI. Trimming pared 8 bases from V and 5 bases from J, leaving 21 bases between. CDR3 in DNA: TGTGCCAGCGGTTCTGGTCGGGGGCGAACTTATGGCTACACCTTC. Translating gives CASGSGRGRTYGYTF.

The V call is TRBV5-1, the J call TRBJ2-3, with 7 positions matching TRBD1. The germline gives CDR1 SGHRS, CDR2 YFSETQ. V was clipped by 4 bases and J by 2 bases; unmatched bases: 1. This CDR3 is built from 13 residues. The CDR3 DNA is TGCGCCAGCAGCACAGGGGACACAGATACGCAGTATTTT. Protein: CASSTGDTDTQYF.

This clone was counted once. V and J are TRBV5-1 and TRBJ2-1; D is possibly TRBD1 (6 bases). Germline V gene data show CDR1 as SGHRS and CDR2 as YFSETQ. V lost 4 bases and J 8 bases, leaving 19 bases between the germline ends. The length of the CDR3 is 15 residues. For the CDR3, the DNA is TGCGCCAGCAGCCTGGGACAATACGGGCTCTATGAGCAGTTCTTC. It encodes CASSLGQYGLYEQFF.